The rows below give T cell receptor beta chains drawn from one sample of a study of cytomegalovirus exposure and HLA in healthy donors. Produced via immunoSEQ multiplex PCR; TCRdb's table is partial and in-frame only. The table shows more than 95,000 clones, with around 85% occurring only once. Sequencing input: PBMCs. The source of these receptors is a man under 40 in good health and CMV-seropositive. CDR3s include the opening cysteine and the closing phenylalanine or tryptophan. D genes are given only for firm matches. Clone size is not always given. Where it is, it says once, few, many or a class for expanded clones.

d_call: -; v_call: TRBV7-9; clone_size: -; j_call: TRBJ1-4; cdr3_nt: TGTGCCAGCAGCTTAAGGGCAGGGAAGTCTTTATCTGAAAAACTGTTTTTT; cdr3_aa: CASSLRAGKSLSEKLFF
d_call: TRBD2; v_call: TRBV4-2; clone_size: once; j_call: TRBJ2-1; cdr3_nt: TGTGCCAGCAGCCAAGACCCCCGGGCGGGGGTCTACAATGAGCAGTTCTTC; cdr3_aa: CASSQDPRAGVYNEQFF
d_call: -; v_call: TRBV27; clone_size: -; j_call: TRBJ2-7; cdr3_nt: TGTGCCAGCTCCCTCTCCCGAGACACCCCTGGCGAGCAGTACTTC; cdr3_aa: CASSLSRDTPGEQYF
d_call: -; v_call: TRBV7-7; clone_size: -; j_call: TRBJ1-1; cdr3_nt: TGTGCTAGCAGCCCGACTGTGAACACTGAAGCTTTCTTT; cdr3_aa: CASSPTVNTEAFF
d_call: -; v_call: TRBV4-3; clone_size: few; j_call: TRBJ1-6; cdr3_nt: TGCGCCAGCAGCCAAGAGCCAGGGAGGGATTCACCCCTCCACTTT; cdr3_aa: CASSQEPGRDSPLHF
d_call: TRBD1; v_call: TRBV7-9; clone_size: -; j_call: TRBJ1-5; cdr3_nt: TGTGCCAGCAGCTCACAGGGGGCGCCAGGACAGCCCCAGCATTTT; cdr3_aa: CASSSQGAPGQPQHF
d_call: TRBD2; v_call: TRBV9; clone_size: -; j_call: TRBJ2-5; cdr3_nt: TGTGCCAGCAGCGTCAGCGGGGGGTACCGAGAGACCCAGTACTTC; cdr3_aa: CASSVSGGYRETQYF
d_call: TRBD2; v_call: TRBV7-2; clone_size: -; j_call: TRBJ2-7; cdr3_nt: TGTGCCAGCAGCTATAGCGGGGGGGCGGCCGAGCAGTACTTC; cdr3_aa: CASSYSGGAAEQYF
d_call: TRBD2; v_call: TRBV7-2; clone_size: once; j_call: TRBJ2-1; cdr3_nt: TGTGCCAGCAGCTTCCCCGGGACTACGGCCTACAATGAGCAGTTCTTC; cdr3_aa: CASSFPGTTAYNEQFF
d_call: TRBD1; v_call: TRBV28; clone_size: -; j_call: TRBJ1-1; cdr3_nt: TGTGCCAGCAGCCTAGGGACAGGGGACACTGAAGCTTTCTTT; cdr3_aa: CASSLGTGDTEAFF
d_call: TRBD2; v_call: TRBV5-4; clone_size: -; j_call: TRBJ2-2; cdr3_nt: TGTGCCAGCAGCTTCCTAATAGGTAGCGGGACCGGGAACACCGGGGAGCTGTTTTTT; cdr3_aa: CASSFLIGSGTGNTGELFF
d_call: -; v_call: TRBV5-8; clone_size: once; j_call: TRBJ2-7; cdr3_nt: TGTGCCAGCAACAAACAGGGCTACGAGCAGTACTTC; cdr3_aa: CASNKQGYEQYF
d_call: -; v_call: TRBV5-1; clone_size: -; j_call: TRBJ1-6; cdr3_nt: TGCGCCAGCAGCTTGAATAGCAGGGGCCTAAGCTCCTATAATTCACCCCTCCACTTT; cdr3_aa: CASSLNSRGLSSYNSPLHF
d_call: -; v_call: TRBV28; clone_size: once; j_call: TRBJ1-2; cdr3_nt: TGTGCCAGCAGTTTACAGGGCCCCTATGGCTACACCTTC; cdr3_aa: CASSLQGPYGYTF
d_call: -; v_call: TRBV6-1; clone_size: -; j_call: TRBJ1-3; cdr3_nt: TGTGCCAGTCGGGAATTAACTGGAAACACCATATATTTT; cdr3_aa: CASRELTGNTIYF
d_call: -; v_call: TRBV7-9; clone_size: -; j_call: TRBJ1-6; cdr3_nt: TGTTCCAGCAGCTTAGAGATGGGCACGGGGAGGGTACCCCTCCACTTT; cdr3_aa: CSSSLEMGTGRVPLHF
d_call: TRBD1; v_call: TRBV5-5; clone_size: -; j_call: TRBJ2-1; cdr3_nt: TGTGCCAGCAGCTTGACAGGGGTTGAGCAGTTCTTC; cdr3_aa: CASSLTGVEQFF
d_call: -; v_call: TRBV6-1; clone_size: -; j_call: TRBJ1-2; cdr3_nt: TGTGCCAGCAGTGAAGGGGAGTCATTCTATGGCTACACCTTC; cdr3_aa: CASSEGESFYGYTF
d_call: TRBD2; v_call: TRBV15; clone_size: -; j_call: TRBJ2-1; cdr3_nt: TGTGCCACCCGGGGACTAGCGGGGAGCTCCTACAATGAGCAGTTCTTC; cdr3_aa: CATRGLAGSSYNEQFF
d_call: TRBD1; v_call: TRBV7-9; clone_size: -; j_call: TRBJ2-3; cdr3_nt: TGTGCCAGCAGCCCACCTAGGACAGGGAGCACAGATACGCAGTATTTT; cdr3_aa: CASSPPRTGSTDTQYF
d_call: -; v_call: TRBV18; clone_size: -; j_call: TRBJ1-1; cdr3_nt: TGTGCCAGCTCACAAGACAGATTCACTGAAGCTTTCTTT; cdr3_aa: CASSQDRFTEAFF
d_call: TRBD1; v_call: TRBV7-2; clone_size: -; j_call: TRBJ1-4; cdr3_nt: TGTGCCAGCAGTTCAACCGGGACAGGGAGTGAAAAACTGTTTTTT; cdr3_aa: CASSSTGTGSEKLFF
d_call: -; v_call: TRBV5-1; clone_size: -; j_call: TRBJ2-7; cdr3_nt: TGCGCCAGCAGCACCGGCCCCGGGGGGCCCTACGAGCAGTACTTC; cdr3_aa: CASSTGPGGPYEQYF
d_call: -; v_call: TRBV5-5; clone_size: -; j_call: TRBJ2-7; cdr3_nt: TGTGCCAGCAGCTTGGGATACGGGTTTACCTACGAGCAGTACTTC; cdr3_aa: CASSLGYGFTYEQYF
d_call: -; v_call: TRBV19; clone_size: once; j_call: TRBJ1-4; cdr3_nt: TGTGCCAGTAGTAAGTGGCGGGACGGTGAAAAACTGTTTTTT; cdr3_aa: CASSKWRDGEKLFF
d_call: TRBD2; v_call: TRBV5-4; clone_size: -; j_call: TRBJ2-7; cdr3_nt: TGTGCCAGCACCCGGGGGGGGGCCGGGCGCTCCTACGAGCAGTACTTC; cdr3_aa: CASTRGGAGRSYEQYF
d_call: TRBD2; v_call: TRBV7-2; clone_size: -; j_call: TRBJ2-7; cdr3_nt: TGTGCCAGCAGCTTAGTAGCGGGGGGTTCCTACGAGCAGTACTTC; cdr3_aa: CASSLVAGGSYEQYF
d_call: -; v_call: TRBV19; clone_size: -; j_call: TRBJ1-1; cdr3_nt: TGTGCCAGTAGTCCATCGGGGTCCCTGAACACTGAAGCTTTCTTT; cdr3_aa: CASSPSGSLNTEAFF
d_call: TRBD2; v_call: TRBV4-1; clone_size: -; j_call: TRBJ2-3; cdr3_nt: TGCGCCAGCAAAGATGGTAGCGGGGGAAGCACAGATACGCAGTATTTT; cdr3_aa: CASKDGSGGSTDTQYF
d_call: TRBD2; v_call: TRBV28; clone_size: -; j_call: TRBJ2-5; cdr3_nt: TGTGCCAGCAGTCTTCGACTAGCGGGGGCCCGAGAGACCCAGTACTTC; cdr3_aa: CASSLRLAGARETQYF
d_call: TRBD1; v_call: TRBV2; clone_size: -; j_call: TRBJ2-2; cdr3_nt: TGTGCCAGCACGGGACAGCAGTACACCGGGGAGCTGTTTTTT; cdr3_aa: CASTGQQYTGELFF
d_call: -; v_call: TRBV2; clone_size: few; j_call: TRBJ2-5; cdr3_nt: TGTGCCAGCAGTGAAGTGCTGGGTCAGGGGACACTCCAGTACTTC; cdr3_aa: CASSEVLGQGTLQYF
d_call: TRBD1; v_call: TRBV27; clone_size: once; j_call: TRBJ2-7; cdr3_nt: TGTGCCAGCAGTTTCTCAGGACAGGGGGCATTGAACGAGCAGTACTTC; cdr3_aa: CASSFSGQGALNEQYF
d_call: -; v_call: TRBV7-8; clone_size: few; j_call: TRBJ1-1; cdr3_nt: TGTGCCAGCACCAAGGGGGAGTACACTGAAGCTTTCTTT; cdr3_aa: CASTKGEYTEAFF
d_call: -; v_call: TRBV9; clone_size: once; j_call: TRBJ1-1; cdr3_nt: TGTGCCAGCGCACAGGCTCCGAACACTGAAGCTTTCTTT; cdr3_aa: CASAQAPNTEAFF
d_call: -; v_call: TRBV9; clone_size: -; j_call: TRBJ2-7; cdr3_nt: TGTGCCAGCAGCGTAGTACCAACAGGGAGGGGGTACGAGCAGTACTTC; cdr3_aa: CASSVVPTGRGYEQYF
d_call: -; v_call: TRBV9; clone_size: once; j_call: TRBJ1-3; cdr3_nt: TGTGCCAGCAGCCCCGACTTCCCTGGAAACACCATATATTTT; cdr3_aa: CASSPDFPGNTIYF
d_call: -; v_call: TRBV12-2; clone_size: -; j_call: TRBJ1-1; cdr3_nt: TGTGCAAGTCGCTTAGCCCCCGACAGGGACCTTGAAGCTTTCTTT; cdr3_aa: CASRLAPDRDLEAFF
d_call: -; v_call: TRBV14; clone_size: -; j_call: TRBJ2-7; cdr3_nt: TGTGCCAGCAGCCAAGGGTTAGGACAATTTAACGAGCAGTACTTC; cdr3_aa: CASSQGLGQFNEQYF
d_call: TRBD1; v_call: TRBV7-8; clone_size: -; j_call: TRBJ1-1; cdr3_nt: TGTGCCAGCAGCTTAGCCCCGGGACAGGGGGCTTACACTGAAGCTTTCTTT; cdr3_aa: CASSLAPGQGAYTEAFF
d_call: -; v_call: TRBV30; clone_size: -; j_call: TRBJ2-7; cdr3_nt: TGTGCCTGGAGTGGCGTTCGTCTAGCCTACGAGCAGTACTTC; cdr3_aa: CAWSGVRLAYEQYF
d_call: -; v_call: TRBV5-8; clone_size: -; j_call: TRBJ2-2; cdr3_nt: TGTGCCAGCAGCTTGGAGGGGACTCTGAACACCGGGGAGCTGTTTTTT; cdr3_aa: CASSLEGTLNTGELFF
d_call: -; v_call: TRBV2; clone_size: -; j_call: TRBJ1-4; cdr3_nt: TGTGCCAGCAGTAAAGATACAGGGCGAGGGGAAAAACTGTTTTTT; cdr3_aa: CASSKDTGRGEKLFF
d_call: -; v_call: TRBV27; clone_size: -; j_call: TRBJ1-1; cdr3_nt: TGTGCCAGCAGTTTAAGAGCGAACACTGAAGCTTTCTTT; cdr3_aa: CASSLRANTEAFF
d_call: -; v_call: TRBV30; clone_size: once; j_call: TRBJ1-1; cdr3_nt: TGTGCCTGGAGCGCCGTAAATGGCAGGGGTCACGCAGCTTTCTTT; cdr3_aa: CAWSAVNGRGHAAFF
d_call: TRBD2; v_call: TRBV7-2; clone_size: -; j_call: TRBJ2-3; cdr3_nt: TGTGCCAGCAGCATGACTAGCGGGGCCTTGGCGCAGTATTTT; cdr3_aa: CASSMTSGALAQYF
d_call: TRBD1; v_call: TRBV4-2; clone_size: -; j_call: TRBJ1-1; cdr3_nt: TGTGCCAGCAGCCCGGGACAGGGTGAGGCTGAAGCTTTCTTT; cdr3_aa: CASSPGQGEAEAFF
d_call: -; v_call: TRBV11-2; clone_size: -; j_call: TRBJ2-3; cdr3_nt: TGTGCCAGCAGCTTAGCAGGCGGGGCGGCGATGGGTACGCAGTATTTT; cdr3_aa: CASSLAGGAAMGTQYF
d_call: -; v_call: TRBV27; clone_size: -; j_call: TRBJ1-5; cdr3_nt: TGTGCCAGCAGTTCCGACCCCCTCCGGGTCAATCAGCCCCAGCATTTT; cdr3_aa: CASSSDPLRVNQPQHF
d_call: -; v_call: TRBV19; clone_size: -; j_call: TRBJ2-7; cdr3_nt: TGTGCCAGTAGTATTGGGGTGGCGGGAGAGCAGTACTTC; cdr3_aa: CASSIGVAGEQYF
d_call: -; v_call: TRBV2; clone_size: -; j_call: TRBJ1-4; cdr3_nt: TGTGCCAGCAGTCTGGAGGGGCTAAGGGGAGAAAAACTGTTTTTT; cdr3_aa: CASSLEGLRGEKLFF
d_call: TRBD1; v_call: TRBV5-1; clone_size: -; j_call: TRBJ2-2; cdr3_nt: TGCGCCAGCAGCCCGAGGACAGGGAACACCGGGGAGCTGTTTTTT; cdr3_aa: CASSPRTGNTGELFF
d_call: -; v_call: TRBV4-1; clone_size: few; j_call: TRBJ2-3; cdr3_nt: TGCGCCAGCAGCCAAGCAGGGGTTGGGACAGATACGCAGTATTTT; cdr3_aa: CASSQAGVGTDTQYF
d_call: -; v_call: TRBV5-4; clone_size: -; j_call: TRBJ1-2; cdr3_nt: TGTGCCAGCAGCCCTTCCCCCGGGAACTATGGCTACACCTTC; cdr3_aa: CASSPSPGNYGYTF